The text below deals with one TCR beta chain. This clone has just one count. Its antigen remains unidentified. Nothing much larger sits one base from this clone, and base qualities are not available. This entry belongs to a study of blood T cell repertoires in COVID-19 (TCRdb year 2020). For the study in its entirety: Collaborator samples came from the United States, Italy and Spain and covered acute and convalescent phases of COVID-19. The dataset comprised deeply sampled blood TCRbeta repertoires from subjects exposed to, actively infected with, or recovered from COVID-19. The material from the prospective study consisted of cDNA or gDNA derived from T cells, B-cell-depleted T cells, or PBMCs. Where available, HLA class I and class II types were obtained from metadata supplied by the sample provider rather than from assay-based typing. The sample metadata nearly always contained a de-identified subject ID, COVID-19 status, age in years and sex. The samples were drawn from two sources: the first 160 participants of the ongoing ImmuneRACE study, and 950 to 1,500 subjects contributed by 6 global collaborators. A freely available public database, intended as a resource for researchers studying the immune response to SARS-CoV-2, is where the repertoires were released. Overall study outcomes, separate from this receptor: The amount of clinical and demographic metadata varied by source and participant and was provided uncurated.

The collaborating institutions used their own protocols to collect whole blood in K2EDTA tubes. For TCRbeta analysis, collaborator samples were shipped as frozen whole blood, as isolated PBMCs, or as DNA extracted from either sample type. For CDR1 and CDR2, the germline V gene lists SGHDT and YYEEEE. V is reduced by 5 bases and J by 3 bases, leaving a spacing of 14 bases between them. The cysteine opens and the phenylalanine closes a CDR3 of 14 amino acids. Just the 42-base CDR3 DNA is kept, in frame starting at base 1. TCRbeta CDR3 regions were amplified from genomic DNA using the immunoSEQ Assay, a bias-controlled multiplex PCR. Per the original workflow: Nucleated cell counts per sample were estimated from amplification of reference gene primers within the assay. To quantify the absolute abundance of each unique TCRbeta CDR3 rearrangement, sequence reads were collapsed and filtered. For each sample, productive Simpson clonality was calculated by taking the square root of Simpson's diversity index across productive rearrangements. TCRdb carries this immuneACCESS record with in-frame sequences only. Its versions omit some clonotypes, under half of them owing to an unresolved V gene in the studies checked, with the rest unexplained. V, J and clone size were drawn from that table, and D and trimming were deduced from the DNA. The sample records around 110,000 clones, less than 85% of which are singletons. Under 3% of the sample is in the top ten clones.

This clonotype was obtained from a man aged 25 to 40 with acute or convalescent COVID-19. Sequenced: peripheral blood. The V and J segments used are TRBV5-6 and TRBJ1-1; TRBD1 could be the D gene, as 5 bases match. The CDR3 region: CASSPGRGYTEAFF. The nucleotide sequence is given as TGTGCCAGCAGTCCCGGGCGGGGCTACACTGAAGCTTTCTTT.